The table lists the clone carrying this T cell receptor beta chain with a few counts. Its antigen is undetermined. Naive CD4+ cells had CD25+ Tregs removed. In germline, CDR1 is SGHTA, CDR2 FQGTGA. V lost 5 bases to trimming and J lost 3 bases, with 20 bases between them. The CDR3 is 17 residues long. TCRdb reprocessed the 5' RACE reads via MiXCR and lists one record per CDR3 protein. The table includes over 55,000 distinct CDR3 sequences, roughly 30% detected once. Whole-study results and caveats: Whole repertoires were not studied in the larger cohort, only one V-J beta rearrangement.

The V and J genes are TRBV7-3 and TRBJ2-1, with D possibly matching TRBD2 (6 bases). The sequenced sample was tumor-infiltrating naive CD4+ T cells sorted from the breast tumor. Subset reported: naive CD4+ T cells, CD4+CD45RA+CD25-. The receptor was isolated from a female donor with breast cancer. CDR3 protein: CASSPTTSGLLYNEQFF. The CDR3 region has the DNA TGTGCCAGCAGCCCGACCACCTCGGGACTCCTCTACAATGAGCAGTTCTTC. Full variable domain (missing parts from reference TRBV7-3 and TRBJ2-1): GAGVSQTPSNKVTEKGKYVELRCDPISGHTALYWYRQSLGQGPEFLIYFQGTGAADDSGLPNDRFFAVRPEGSVSTLKIQRTERGDSAVYLCASSPTTSGLLYNEQFFGPGTRLTVL.